A single sample gave rise to the 16 T cell receptor beta chains below, sequenced in a study of T cell repertoires in cytomegalovirus infection. No antigen has been identified for these receptors. TCRdb reanalysed the reads using MiXCR and keeps one entry per CDR3 protein. In the table there are 43,000 or so distinct CDR3 sequences, approximately 19% of which are singletons. The source was CD8+ T cells from cultured PBMCs, collected from culture after CMV antigen stimulation. These TCRs come from a human donor in good health (CMV status not recorded). Some clones in this sample may be carry-over from other donors' samples.

There are many counts of this clonotype. This rearrangement joins TRBV7-6 to TRBJ2-5; a possible D gene is TRBD1 (7 bases). The CDR3 is 17 residues long. The V end was cut by 5 bases, the J end by 2 bases, with 21 bases between. Germline assignment: CDR1 SGHVS and CDR2 FNYEAQ. The CDR3 here is CASSKDREVGGQETQYF. The CDR3 bases are TGTGCCAGCAGCAAAGACAGGGAGGTTGGTGGGCAAGAGACCCAGTACTTC.

This clonotype is medium-sized in the sample. The chain uses TRBV5-4 and TRBJ1-4; D not certain. The germline V gene encodes CDR1 SGHNT and CDR2 YYREEE (reference sequence). CDR3 length: 15 amino acids. V lost 4 bases and J lost 0, with 10 bases in between. DNA of the CDR3: TGTGCCAGCAGCCGAGATTCTGCAACTAATGAAAAACTGTTTTTT. This sequence encodes CASSRDSATNEKLFF. The entire variable domain, with the rest obtained from reference TRBV5-4 and TRBJ1-4, is as follows: ETGVTQSPTHLIKTRGQQVTLRCSSQSGHNTVSWYQQALGQGPQFIFQYYREEENGRGNFPPRFSGLQFPNYSSELNVNALELDDSALYLCASSRDSATNEKLFFGSGTQLSVL.

The genes are TRBV30 and TRBJ2-2; 13 bases map to TRBD2. CDR3 length: 14 residues. Losses at the gene ends were 8 bases for V and 5 bases for J; bases not matched to a gene: 5. Germline CDR1 reads GTSNPN; CDR2 reads SVGIG (reference sequence). CDR3 sequence (DNA): TGTGCCCGTTCGGGACTAGCGGGGACCGGGGAGCTGTTTTTT. This codes for CARSGLAGTGELFF.

This clonotype occurred many times. This chain uses TRBV7-2 with TRBJ2-7, with 7 bases aligning to TRBD2. Trimming at V came to 1 base and at J to 4 bases, leaving 4 bases not matched to a gene. CDR1 is SGHTA and CDR2 is FQGNSA in the germline V gene. The CDR3 loop spans 14 amino acids. The CDR3 nucleotides are TGTGCCAGCAGCTTAGTGGGGAGGGGTTACGAGCAGTACTTC. Its protein product is CASSLVGRGYEQYF.

This rearrangement joins TRBV15 to TRBJ2-5; D remains ambiguous. Trimming took 0 bases from V and 6 from J, leaving 5 bases between them. Germline lookup yields CDR1 LNHNV and CDR2 YYDKDF (reference sequence). The CDR3 has 12 amino acids. This chain's CDR3 is CATSRDLKTQYF. The CDR3 region has the DNA TGTGCCACCAGCAGAGATCTGAAGACCCAGTACTTC. Looking up the rest from reference TRBV15 and TRBJ2-5 gives the full variable domain: DAMVIQNPRYQVTQFGKPVTLSCSQTLNHNVMYWYQQKSSQAPKLLFHYYDKDFNNEADTPDNFQSRRPNTSFCFLDIRSPGLGDTAMYLCATSRDLKTQYFGPGTRLLVL.

The sample holds a few counts of this clonotype. The chain links TRBV28 to TRBJ2-3; 11 nucleotides agree with TRBD1. The CDR3 length is 22 residues. Trimming took 1 base from V and 0 from J; bases not matched to a gene: 18. CDR1 is MDHEN, CDR2 SYDVKM, per germline. The chain's CDR3 is CASSLSSNAGTGGPSSTDTQYF. In DNA form, the CDR3 reads TGTGCCAGCAGTTTATCCTCTAATGCCGGGACAGGGGGGCCTTCTAGCACAGATACGCAGTATTTT.

In this sample, this clonotype turned up many times. V and J are TRBV4-3 and TRBJ2-1; no firm D call. The CDR3 loop spans 13 amino acids. The V gene's germline CDR1 is LGHNA and CDR2 YSLEER. V lost 1 base and J lost 7, with 8 bases in between. This CDR3 reads CASSQVIENEQFF. In DNA form, the CDR3 reads TGCGCCAGCAGCCAAGTTATCGAGAATGAGCAGTTCTTC.

This clonotype turned up a few times. V gene TRBV20-1 combines with J gene TRBJ1-1; tentative D call: TRBD1 (5 bases). The CDR3 runs 13 residues. With 6 bases removed from V and 5 bases from J, the gap between germline ends came to 16 bases. The germline gives CDR1 DFQATT, CDR2 SNEGSKA (reference sequence). In DNA form, the CDR3 reads TGCAGTGCAGGGGTCCGGGGACGGACTGAAGCTTTCTTT. Amino acid sequence: CSAGVRGRTEAFF.

This clonotype was counted at least ten times. The chain recombines TRBV7-2 with TRBJ2-1; D is unclear. Germline-derived CDR1 and CDR2 are SGHTA and FQGNSA. Trimming stripped 1 base from V and 9 bases from J, with 4 bases between. This CDR3 spans 11 amino acids. In nucleotides, the CDR3 is TGTGCCAGCAGCTTAGAGGCTGAGCAGTTCTTC. It encodes CASSLEAEQFF.

This clonotype has at least ten counts. V and J are TRBV27 and TRBJ2-7; D is undetermined. V lost 2 bases and J 5 bases, leaving 16 bases between the germline ends. Germline-derived CDR1 and CDR2 are MNHEY and SMNVEV (reference sequence). This CDR3 contains 15 residues. The CDR3 region has the DNA TGTGCCAGCAGTTTAACTCCGACATACCCTCACGAGCAGTACTTC. As protein: CASSLTPTYPHEQYF.

The rearrangement uses TRBV27 and TRBJ1-1, with a possible D match to TRBD1 (6 bases). V was trimmed by 5 bases and J by 3 bases, leaving 13 bases between them. Germline assignment: CDR1 MNHEY and CDR2 SMNVEV (reference sequence). CDR3 length equals 14 residues. The DNA for the CDR3 is TGTGCCAGCAGTCTAGGGACACTAGACACTGAAGCTTTCTTT. Protein product: CASSLGTLDTEAFF.

In its sample, this clonotype was seen a few times. CDR3 sequence: CASSSLRGESYEQYF. The CDR3 bases are TGTGCCAGCAGTTCCTTACGAGGAGAATCCTACGAGCAGTACTTC. The chain has TRBV5-6 and TRBJ2-7; D not certain. The ends were cut back, 5 bases at V and 1 base at J, with 16 bases in the middle. Germline V gives CDR1 SGHDT, CDR2 YYEEEE. The CDR3 sequence is 15 residues long.

This clonotype was observed a handful of times. This chain joins TRBV27 and TRBJ2-7; D is possibly TRBD1 (5 bases). CDR3 size: 13 residues. Trimming cost V 2 bases and J 6 bases, with 11 bases left between them. In germline, CDR1 is MNHEY, CDR2 SMNVEV (reference sequence). CDR3 protein: CASSLQWQGEQYF. For the CDR3, the DNA is TGTGCCAGCAGTTTACAGTGGCAGGGCGAGCAGTACTTC.

This clonotype was detected ten times or more. V usage is TRBV4-1 and J usage is TRBJ2-7; possibly TRBD2 for D (6 bases). V was pared by 1 base and J by 7 bases, with 20 bases between. Germline loops: CDR1 MGHRA, CDR2 YSYEKL. CDR3 length: 16 residues. CDR3 nucleotides: TGCGCCAGCAGCCAAGGTTGGGCAGGGTCGGGGGAAGAGCAGTACTTC. Protein product: CASSQGWAGSGEEQYF.

This clonotype was detected only a few times. The chain links TRBV6-2 or TRBV6-3 to TRBJ2-2, with D perhaps matching TRBD1 or TRBD2 (5 bases each). V lost 6 bases, J lost 9 bases, and 11 bases lay in between. Germline CDR1 reads MNHEY; CDR2 reads SVGEGT. The CDR3 runs to 12 residues. CDR3 amino acids: CASSPGAWELFF. DNA of the CDR3: TGTGCCAGCAGCCCCGGGGCGTGGGAGCTGTTTTTT.

This rearrangement joins TRBV5-5 to TRBJ1-1, with D maybe TRBD1 (6 bases). The CDR3 covers 17 residues. Germline-derived CDR1 and CDR2 are SGHKS and YYEKEE (reference sequence). V shed 3 bases and J shed 0 bases, with 18 bases lying between them. The CDR3 bases are TGTGCCAGCAGCTCCGAGGACAGTCTCGTCATGAACACTGAAGCTTTCTTT. Translated: CASSSEDSLVMNTEAFF.